This T cell receptor (beta chain) is drawn from a study of cytomegalovirus exposure and HLA in healthy donors. Study-wide findings and caveats: In vitro testing confirmed three CMV-associated chains as specific for CMV antigens. Usually a TCR sequence was rare, but some public TCRs were found in many donors. Judged likely to be a sequencing artifact was a cluster of highly shared sequence variants. Reported results showed that the classifier diagnosed cytomegalovirus status with high specificity and sensitivity.

In regard to this clone: Its antigen remains unknown.

Primers: 60 Vbeta forward and 13 Jbeta reverse. Clones were read by immunoSEQ multiplex PCR, and TCRdb kept only the in-frame ones, dropping some. The profile covers some 140,000 clones, with roughly four fifths appearing a single time and roughly 1.3% taken by the ten largest. This clonotype originated in a woman aged 40 to 50 in good health and CMV-seronegative. Sequenced input: PBMCs.

The CDR3 DNA is TGTGCCAGCAGGAGTAGCGGGGCAGGCACCGGGGAGCTGTTTTTT. This translates into CASRSSGAGTGELFF. The V and J genes are TRBV27 and TRBJ2-2; 8 bases match TRBD2. Trimming removed 6 bases from V and 4 bases from J; junction bases left unmatched: 7. Germline CDR1 MNHEY, CDR2 SMNVEV (reference sequence). The CDR3 extends over 15 amino acids.